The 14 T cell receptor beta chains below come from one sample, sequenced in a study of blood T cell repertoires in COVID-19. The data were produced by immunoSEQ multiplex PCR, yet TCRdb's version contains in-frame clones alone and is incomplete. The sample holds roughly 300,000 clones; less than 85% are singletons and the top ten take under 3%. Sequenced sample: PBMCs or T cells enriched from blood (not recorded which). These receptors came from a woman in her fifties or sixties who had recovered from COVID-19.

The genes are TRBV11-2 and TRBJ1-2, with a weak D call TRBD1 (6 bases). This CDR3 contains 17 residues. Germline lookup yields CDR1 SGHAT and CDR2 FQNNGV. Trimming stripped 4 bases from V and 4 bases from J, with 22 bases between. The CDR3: CASSSTGQPVGRYGYTF. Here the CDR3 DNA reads TGTGCCAGCAGCTCGACCGGACAGCCCGTCGGGCGCTATGGCTACACCTTC.

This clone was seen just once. CDR3 coding DNA: TGTGCCAGCAGCTTAACGGGGACAGGGCACGCTTTCTTT. Amino acid sequence: CASSLTGTGHAFF. This chain uses TRBV7-3 with TRBJ1-1; TRBD1 matches at 9 bases. V shed 0 bases, J shed 11 bases, and the junction held 4 bases outside the gene matches. This CDR3 has 13 residues. Germline V gene sequence: CDR1 SGHTA, CDR2 FQGTGA.

CDR3 sequence: CASSYVVGEFQPQHF. Written as DNA, the CDR3 is TGTGCCAGCAGTTATGTTGTAGGGGAATTTCAGCCCCAGCATTTT. The chain is built from TRBV6-6 and TRBJ1-5; perhaps TRBD1 as D (5 bases). CDR3 length: 15 amino acids. Germline V gene sequence: CDR1 MNHNY, CDR2 SVGAGI (reference sequence). Trimming pared 3 bases from V and 6 bases from J, leaving 15 bases between.

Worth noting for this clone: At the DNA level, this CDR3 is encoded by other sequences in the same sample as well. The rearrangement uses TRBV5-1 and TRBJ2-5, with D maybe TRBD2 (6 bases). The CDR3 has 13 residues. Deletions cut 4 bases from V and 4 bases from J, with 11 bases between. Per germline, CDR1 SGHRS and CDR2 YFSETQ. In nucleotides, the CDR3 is TGCGCCAGCAGCCTCCCCGGGGGAGAGACCCAGTACTTC. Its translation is CASSLPGGETQYF.

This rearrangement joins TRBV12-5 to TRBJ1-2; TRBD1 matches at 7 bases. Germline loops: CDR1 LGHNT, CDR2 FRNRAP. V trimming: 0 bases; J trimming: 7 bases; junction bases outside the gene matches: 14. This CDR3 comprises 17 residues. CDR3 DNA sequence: TGTGCTAGTGGTTTGGTACTTCAGGGTCACAGGGGAGGTGGCTACACCTTC. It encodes CASGLVLQGHRGGGYTF.

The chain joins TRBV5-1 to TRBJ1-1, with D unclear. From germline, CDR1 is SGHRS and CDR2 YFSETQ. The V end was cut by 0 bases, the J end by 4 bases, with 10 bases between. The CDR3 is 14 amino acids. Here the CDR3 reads CASSLAGGSTEAFF. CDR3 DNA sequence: TGCGCCAGCAGCTTGGCCGGCGGGAGCACTGAAGCTTTCTTT.

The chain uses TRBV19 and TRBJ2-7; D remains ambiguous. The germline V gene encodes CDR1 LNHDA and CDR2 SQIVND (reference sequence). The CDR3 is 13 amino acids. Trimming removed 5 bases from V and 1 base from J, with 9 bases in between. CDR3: CASSLKASYEQYF. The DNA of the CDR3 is TGTGCCAGTAGTCTAAAAGCATCCTACGAGCAGTACTTC. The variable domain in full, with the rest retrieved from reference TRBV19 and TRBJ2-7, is DGGITQSPKYLFRKEGQNVTLSCEQNLNHDAMYWYRQDPGQGLRLIYYSQIVNDFQKGDIAEGYSVSREKKESFPLTVTSAQKNPTAFYLCASSLKASYEQYFGPGTRLTVT.

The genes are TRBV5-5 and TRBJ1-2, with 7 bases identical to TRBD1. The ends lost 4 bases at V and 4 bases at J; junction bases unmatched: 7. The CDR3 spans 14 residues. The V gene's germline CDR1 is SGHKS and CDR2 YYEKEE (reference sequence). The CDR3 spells CASSHQGGIYGYTF. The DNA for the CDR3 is TGTGCCAGCAGCCATCAGGGGGGTATCTATGGCTACACCTTC.

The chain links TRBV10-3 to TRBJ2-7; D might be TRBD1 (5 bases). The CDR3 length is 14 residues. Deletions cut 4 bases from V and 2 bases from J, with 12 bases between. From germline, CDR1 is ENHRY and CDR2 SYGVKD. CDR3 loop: CAISAGQAAYEQYF. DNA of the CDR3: TGTGCCATCAGTGCAGGGCAGGCGGCCTACGAGCAGTACTTC.

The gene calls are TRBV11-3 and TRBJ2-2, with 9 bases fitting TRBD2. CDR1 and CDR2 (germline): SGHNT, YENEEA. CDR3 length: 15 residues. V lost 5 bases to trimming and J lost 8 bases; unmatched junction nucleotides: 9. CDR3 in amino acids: CASSEKAGGVGELFF. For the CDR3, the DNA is TGTGCCAGCAGCGAAAAAGCGGGAGGAGTTGGGGAGCTGTTTTTT.

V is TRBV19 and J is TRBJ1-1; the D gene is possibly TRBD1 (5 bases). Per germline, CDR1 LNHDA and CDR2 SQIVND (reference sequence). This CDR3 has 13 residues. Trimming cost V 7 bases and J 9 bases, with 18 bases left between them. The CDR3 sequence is CASTSPFRGKAFF. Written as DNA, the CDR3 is TGTGCCAGTACCTCTCCCTTTCGGGGGAAAGCTTTCTTT. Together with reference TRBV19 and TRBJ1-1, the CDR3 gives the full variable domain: DGGITQSPKYLFRKEGQNVTLSCEQNLNHDAMYWYRQDPGQGLRLIYYSQIVNDFQKGDIAEGYSVSREKKESFPLTVTSAQKNPTAFYLCASTSPFRGKAFFGQGTRLTVV.

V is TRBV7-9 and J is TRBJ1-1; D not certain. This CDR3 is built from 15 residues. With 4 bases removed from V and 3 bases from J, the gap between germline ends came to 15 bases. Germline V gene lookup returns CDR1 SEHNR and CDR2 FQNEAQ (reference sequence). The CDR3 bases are TGTGCCAGCAGCTCAAGGGAGGGAGTTGACACTGAAGCTTTCTTT. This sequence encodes CASSSREGVDTEAFF.

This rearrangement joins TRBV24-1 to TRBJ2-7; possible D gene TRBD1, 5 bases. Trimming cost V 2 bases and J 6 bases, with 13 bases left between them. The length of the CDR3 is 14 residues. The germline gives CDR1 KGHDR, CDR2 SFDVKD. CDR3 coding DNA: TGTGCCACCAGTGATTCGACAGTACCGGGCGAGCAGTACTTC. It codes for CATSDSTVPGEQYF.

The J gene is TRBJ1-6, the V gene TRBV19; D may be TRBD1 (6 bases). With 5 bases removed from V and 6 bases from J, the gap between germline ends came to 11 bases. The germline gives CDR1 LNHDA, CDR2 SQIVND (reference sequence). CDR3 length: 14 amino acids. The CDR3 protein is CASSPGTSNSPLHF. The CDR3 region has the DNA TGTGCCAGTAGTCCTGGGACAAGTAATTCACCCCTCCACTTT. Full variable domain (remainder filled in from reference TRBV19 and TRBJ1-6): DGGITQSPKYLFRKEGQNVTLSCEQNLNHDAMYWYRQDPGQGLRLIYYSQIVNDFQKGDIAEGYSVSREKKESFPLTVTSAQKNPTAFYLCASSPGTSNSPLHFGNGTRLTVT.